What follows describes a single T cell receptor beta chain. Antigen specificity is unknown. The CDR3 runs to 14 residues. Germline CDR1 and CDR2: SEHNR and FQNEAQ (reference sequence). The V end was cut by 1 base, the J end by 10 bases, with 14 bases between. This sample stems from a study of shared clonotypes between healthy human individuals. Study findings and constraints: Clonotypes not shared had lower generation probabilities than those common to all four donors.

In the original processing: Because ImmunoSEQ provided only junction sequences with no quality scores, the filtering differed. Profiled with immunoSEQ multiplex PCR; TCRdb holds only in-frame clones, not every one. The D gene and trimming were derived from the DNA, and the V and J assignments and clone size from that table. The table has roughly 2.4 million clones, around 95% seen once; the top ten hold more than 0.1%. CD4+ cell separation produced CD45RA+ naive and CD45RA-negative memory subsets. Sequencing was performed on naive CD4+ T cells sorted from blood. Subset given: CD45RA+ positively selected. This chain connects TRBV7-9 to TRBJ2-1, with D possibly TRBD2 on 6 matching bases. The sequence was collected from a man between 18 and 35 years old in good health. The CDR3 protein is CASSLGGTSEEQFF. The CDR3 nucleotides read TGTGCCAGCAGCTTAGGGGGGACTTCTGAGGAGCAGTTCTTC.